The rows below give T cell receptor beta chains drawn from one sample of a study of OX40 agonist ivuxolimab in advanced cancers. The assay was immunoSEQ multiplex PCR, and TCRdb's table has in-frame clones only and misses some. The table shows fewer than 100,000 clones, with 87% occurring only once. Specimen: CD4+ or CD8+ T cells sorted from blood, collected in a trial of the OX40 agonist ivuxolimab. The receptors derive from an adult with an advanced solid tumor such as melanoma, head and neck, liver or kidney cancer. Each CDR3 is given with its conserved first and last residue. A D gene is named only where the DNA matches it firmly.

CDR3,V,D,J
CASTGPTGELFF,TRBV6-6,-,TRBJ2-2
CAGGHLSYGYTF,TRBV6-1,-,TRBJ1-2
CASSIAGSEAFF,TRBV19,-,TRBJ1-1
CASSLGGRTDTQYF,TRBV5-4,-,TRBJ2-3
CASSLTGGQYF,TRBV11-2,TRBD1,TRBJ2-3
CASRWADEAFF,TRBV28,-,TRBJ1-1
CASSLDILNTEAFF,TRBV5-1,-,TRBJ1-1
CASSDSRYGYTF,TRBV25-1,-,TRBJ1-2
CASLTQGARTEAFF,TRBV18,TRBD1,TRBJ1-1
CATTAGLTEAFF,TRBV10-3,-,TRBJ1-1